This TCR beta chain came from a study of a mutant IDH1 vaccine in newly diagnosed glioma. Whole-study context: The start of vaccination came 4-6 weeks after radiotherapy alone, or with temozolomide cycles. Every participant had undergone radiotherapy, temozolomide, or both before, and most underwent both.

The CDR3 is 13 residues long. CDR1 and CDR2 (germline): SGHVS, FNYEAQ. Trimming shortened V by 5 bases and J by 1 base, and 7 bases separated the two germline ends. Time point defined: week 23, last vaccination. Vaccinated patients received 300 ug of mutant IDH1 20-mer peptide per dose, with topical imiquimod. New IDH1-mutant, ATRX-lost WHO grade 3 or 4 astrocytomas occurred in donors. This clone was picked up one time. Its antigen is as yet unknown. General observations from the study: Whatever changes occurred in top peripheral T cell clonotypes seemed unrelated to pseudoprogression.

The table came from immunoSEQ multiplex PCR; TCRdb's copy has only in-frame clones and leaves some out. Among about 65,000 clones listed, roughly 84% were seen once. This specimen was PBMCs, taken from a glioma patient whose treatment included an IDH1 peptide vaccine. This rearrangement joins TRBV7-6 to TRBJ2-3; D is uncertain. The clonotype originates from a man aged 25-40 years with glioma. The CDR3 nucleotides read TGTGCCAGCAGCCTTCACGGCACAGATACGCAGTATTTT. Translated: CASSLHGTDTQYF. Using reference TRBV7-6 and TRBJ2-3 for the parts outside the CDR3, the full variable domain is GAGVSQSPRYKVTKRGQDVALRCDPISGHVSLYWYRQALGQGPEFLTYFNYEAQQDKSGLPNDRFSAERPEGSISTLTIQRTEQRDSAMYRCASSLHGTDTQYFGPGTRLTVL.